What follows is one T cell receptor beta chain and its context. Germline assignment: CDR1 LGHDT and CDR2 YNNKEL (reference sequence). The V gene lost 5 bases and the J gene lost 0 bases, with 13 bases spanning the gap. The CDR3 sequence is 15 residues long. Source study methods: Amplified reference gene primers provided the basis for estimating nucleated cell counts. Generated by immunoSEQ multiplex PCR, the TCRdb table keeps only in-frame clones and is missing some. V and J calls and clone size are as listed in that table; D and trimming were resolved from the DNA. The repertoire holds some 270,000 clones, roughly 89% seen once, with 4.6% in the top ten. The data were obtained in a study of blood T cell repertoires in COVID-19. Study in general: The samples span acute and convalescent COVID-19 from the United States, Italy and Spain. T cells, B-cell-depleted T cells, or PBMCs supplied cDNA or gDNA.

Input material: peripheral blood. The source of this sequence is a middle-aged woman who had recovered from COVID-19. The J gene is TRBJ1-1, the V gene TRBV3-1 (or the pseudogene TRBV3-2); D may be TRBD1 (6 bases). The DNA for the CDR3 is TGTGCCAGCAGCTACCCAGGGGACCTGAACACTGAAGCTTTCTTT. Encoded protein: CASSYPGDLNTEAFF.